The 2 T cell receptor beta chains below were found in one sample sequenced in a study of blood T cells in healthy people across ages. It was with a sample-barcoded 5' primer and a J-beta primer mix that a second PCR of about 7 to 12 cycles was run. TCRdb re-called the 5' RACE reads with MiXCR, one entry per CDR3 protein. This table holds about 670,000 distinct CDR3 sequences, about 51% found once. Sequencing was done on a sample of blood. The receptors derive from a woman aged 80 or over in good health.

With regard to this clonotype: With a much larger clone just one base away, this may be a read error. The chain carries TRBV4-2 and TRBJ2-7, with 8 bases lining up with TRBD2. The CDR3 covers 16 residues. The germline V gene encodes CDR1 LGHNA and CDR2 YNFKEQ. The J segment lost 7 bases and the V segment lost 4 bases, leaving 15 bases of the junction unmatched. The CDR3 DNA sequence: TGTGCCAGCAGCCCCTCCCAGGGACTAGAGTACAATGAGCAGTACTTC. Translated: CASSPSQGLEYNEQYF.

The chain is built from TRBV7-6 and TRBJ1-2; D might be TRBD1 (6 bases). V was pared by 5 bases and J by 6 bases, with 13 bases between. Germline CDR1 reads SGHVS; CDR2 reads FNYEAQ. The CDR3 has 13 residues. The DNA of the CDR3 is TGTGCCAGCAGCCTGGGACATTTCGATGGCTACACCTTC. Translated, it gives CASSLGHFDGYTF.